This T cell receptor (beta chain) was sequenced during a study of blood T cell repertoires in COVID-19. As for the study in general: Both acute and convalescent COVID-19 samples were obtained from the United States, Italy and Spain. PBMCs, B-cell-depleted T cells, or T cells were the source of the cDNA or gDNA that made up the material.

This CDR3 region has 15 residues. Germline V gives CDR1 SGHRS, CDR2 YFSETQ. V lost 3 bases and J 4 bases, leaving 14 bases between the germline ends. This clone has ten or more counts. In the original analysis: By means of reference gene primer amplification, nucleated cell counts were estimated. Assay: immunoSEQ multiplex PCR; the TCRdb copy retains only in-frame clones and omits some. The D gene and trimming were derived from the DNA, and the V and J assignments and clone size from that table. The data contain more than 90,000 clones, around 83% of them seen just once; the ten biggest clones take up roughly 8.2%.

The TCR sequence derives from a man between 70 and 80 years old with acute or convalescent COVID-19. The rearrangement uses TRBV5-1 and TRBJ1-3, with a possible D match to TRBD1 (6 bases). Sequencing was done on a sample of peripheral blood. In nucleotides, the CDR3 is TGCGCCAGCAGCTGGGCCGGGACAACGGGAAACACCATATATTTT. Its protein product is CASSWAGTTGNTIYF.